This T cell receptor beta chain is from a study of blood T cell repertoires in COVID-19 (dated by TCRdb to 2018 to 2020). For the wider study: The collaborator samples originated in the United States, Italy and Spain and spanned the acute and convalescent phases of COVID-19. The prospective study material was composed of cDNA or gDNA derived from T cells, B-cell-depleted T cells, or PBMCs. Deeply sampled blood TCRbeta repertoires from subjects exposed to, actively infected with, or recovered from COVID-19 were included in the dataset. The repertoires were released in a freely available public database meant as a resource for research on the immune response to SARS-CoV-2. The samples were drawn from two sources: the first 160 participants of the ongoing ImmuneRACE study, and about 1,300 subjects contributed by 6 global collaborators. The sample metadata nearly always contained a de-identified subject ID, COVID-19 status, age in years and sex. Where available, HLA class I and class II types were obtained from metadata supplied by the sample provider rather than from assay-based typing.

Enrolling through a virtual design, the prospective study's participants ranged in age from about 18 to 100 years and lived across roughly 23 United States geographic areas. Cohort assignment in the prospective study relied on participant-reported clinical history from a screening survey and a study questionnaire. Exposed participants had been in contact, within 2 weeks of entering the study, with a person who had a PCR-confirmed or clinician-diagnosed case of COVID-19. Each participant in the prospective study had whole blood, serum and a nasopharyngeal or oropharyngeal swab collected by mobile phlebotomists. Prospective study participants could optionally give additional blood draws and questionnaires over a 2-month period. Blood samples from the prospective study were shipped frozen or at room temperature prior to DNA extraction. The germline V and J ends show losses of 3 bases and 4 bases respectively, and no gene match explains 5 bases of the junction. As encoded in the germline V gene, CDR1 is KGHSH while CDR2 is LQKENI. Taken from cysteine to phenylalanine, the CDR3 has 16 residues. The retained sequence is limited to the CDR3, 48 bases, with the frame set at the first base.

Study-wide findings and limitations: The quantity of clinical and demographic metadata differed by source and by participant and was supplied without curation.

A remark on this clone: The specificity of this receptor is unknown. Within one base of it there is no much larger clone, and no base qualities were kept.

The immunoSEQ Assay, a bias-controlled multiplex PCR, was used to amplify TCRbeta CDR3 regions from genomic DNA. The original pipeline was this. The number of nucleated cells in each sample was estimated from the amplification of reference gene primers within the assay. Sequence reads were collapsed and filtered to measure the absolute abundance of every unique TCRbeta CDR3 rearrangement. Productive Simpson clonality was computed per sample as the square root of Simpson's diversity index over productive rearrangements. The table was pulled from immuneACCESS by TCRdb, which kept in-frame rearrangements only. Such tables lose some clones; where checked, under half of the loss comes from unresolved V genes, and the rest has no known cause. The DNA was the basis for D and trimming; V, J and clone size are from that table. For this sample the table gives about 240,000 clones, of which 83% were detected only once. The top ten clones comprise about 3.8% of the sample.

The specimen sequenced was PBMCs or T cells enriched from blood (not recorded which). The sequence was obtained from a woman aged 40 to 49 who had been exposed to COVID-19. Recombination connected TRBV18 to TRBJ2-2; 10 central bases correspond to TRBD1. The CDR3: CASSPPGQGRTGELFF. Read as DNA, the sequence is TGTGCCAGCTCACCCCCGGGACAGGGGCGCACCGGGGAGCTGTTTTTT.